This T cell receptor beta chain was sequenced during a study of T cell repertoires in cytomegalovirus infection. Whole-study context: Both recently identified HLA-C-restricted and well-studied HLA-B-restricted CMV epitopes were used in the study. Public signatures in TCR beta pointed to CMV infection and matching HLA type.

With respect to this clonotype: Antigen unknown.

TCRdb passed the reads through MiXCR, listing each CDR3 protein once. Here the sample spans a few hundred thousand distinct CDR3 sequences, approximately 40% being singletons. Findings and limits, study-wide: HLA-C-restricted CMV clonotypes gave the most frequent clonotype in two of eight donors.

Germline V gene sequence: CDR1 SGHTA, CDR2 FQGNSA. The CDR3 runs 12 residues. Trimming removed 1 base at V and 8 bases at J, with 8 bases between. The specimen was cultured PBMCs, collected from culture after CMV antigen stimulation. The TCR sequence derives from a human donor in good health (CMV status not recorded). Some clones in this sample may be carry-over from other donors' samples. The chain combines TRBV7-2 with TRBJ1-1; D is perhaps TRBD1 (5 bases). As DNA, the CDR3 is TGTGCCAGCAGCTTAGGGGGGTGGGAAGCTTTCTTT. Residues: CASSLGGWEAFF.